These 21 T cell receptor beta chains share one sample of origin, sequenced in a study of CD8+CD57+ T cells in acquired aplastic anemia (dated by TCRdb to 2017 to 2018). Sequencing was carried out with an Illumina HiSeq 2000. Genomic DNA served as template for TCR beta VDJ combination and CDR3 sequence profiling. TCRdb took the public reads, trimmed them with fastp at Q25, ran MiXCR for clone calling and kept in-frame beta chains. Merged by CDR3 protein, the rows form single entries marked with the most common genes and DNA. The sample profile shows some 120,000 distinct CDR3 sequences; around 48% of them were found once. The ten top clones hold around 2.3% of the sample. Source material: sorted CD4+, CD8+, or CD8+CD57+ T cells (not recorded which) from PBMCs. These TCRs come from a human donor in good health, serving as a control.

The chain carries TRBV11-1 and TRBJ1-2; D is possibly TRBD1 (5 bases). The germline V and J ends were trimmed by 6 bases and 10 bases, with 15 bases remaining between them. The V gene's germline CDR1 is SGHAT and CDR2 FQDESV (reference sequence). The CDR3 is made up of 12 amino acids. CDR3 DNA: TGTGCCAGCAGGGACAATAGGAGGTTCTACACCTTC. Protein product: CASRDNRRFYTF.

The chain carries TRBV7-2 and TRBJ2-7; D tentatively fits TRBD1 or TRBD2 (6 bases each). The germline V gene encodes CDR1 SGHTA and CDR2 FQGNSA. CDR3 length equals 12 residues. V lost 6 bases to trimming and J lost 6 bases, with 12 bases between them. CDR3: CASSEGGGEQYF. CDR3 nucleotide sequence: TGTGCCAGCAGTGAGGGGGGAGGCGAGCAGTACTTC.

This chain connects TRBV5-1 to TRBJ2-3; 10 bases line up with TRBD1. CDR1 is SGHRS, CDR2 YFSETQ, per germline. V was clipped by 0 bases and J by 3 bases; unmatched bases: 10. The CDR3 runs 18 residues. For the CDR3, the DNA is TGCGCCAGCAGCTTGGTCCCCGGAGACAGGGGGCGGACAGATACGCAGTATTTT. Translating gives CASSLVPGDRGRTDTQYF.

There are a few counts of this clonotype. V is TRBV12-5 and J is TRBJ1-1, with D perhaps matching TRBD1 (6 bases). Trimming removed 4 bases at V and 4 bases at J, with 13 bases between. Germline values: CDR1 LGHNT, CDR2 FRNRAP. CDR3 length: 14 residues. CDR3 DNA: TGTGCTAGTGGTTCAGGGGTAGGGGGCACTGAAGCTTTCTTT. This translates into CASGSGVGGTEAFF. The variable domain in full, completed from reference TRBV12-5 and TRBJ1-1, reads DARVTQTPRHKVTEMGQEVTMRCQPILGHNTVFWYRQTMMQGLELLAYFRNRAPLDDSGMPKDRFSAEMPDATLATLKIQPSEPRDSAVYFCASGSGVGGTEAFFGQGTRLTVV.

This clonotype was seen only once. The gene calls are TRBV20-1 and TRBJ2-1, with TRBD2 identical over 8 bases. The CDR3 contains 16 residues. The ends lost 2 bases at V and 0 bases at J; junction bases unmatched: 6. Germline V lookup: CDR1 DFQATT, CDR2 SNEGSKA (reference sequence). CDR3 in amino acids: CSARSGGGRSYNEQFF. CDR3 DNA: TGCAGTGCTAGATCGGGAGGGGGACGCTCCTACAATGAGCAGTTCTTC.

This clonotype was counted only a few times. Because it lacks the conserved phenylalanine or tryptophan at the end, this CDR3 is likely a read error. The CDR3 spells CSANRQGTQNIQYL. The CDR3 DNA reads TGCAGTGCTAACCGACAGGGTACCCAAAACATTCAGTACCTC. The V gene is TRBV20-1, the J gene TRBJ2-4, with 7 bases that match TRBD1. This CDR3 region has 14 residues. Germline V lookup: CDR1 DFQATT, CDR2 SNEGSKA (reference sequence). Trimming at V came to 4 bases and at J to 5 bases, leaving 8 bases not matched to a gene.

Remarks on this clonotype: Possible read error: a much larger clone is one base away. The CDR3 is CASSPTGAGDTIYF. CDR3 bases: TGTGCCAGCAGCCCGACAGGGGCGGGAGACACCATATATTTT. The V and J genes are TRBV11-2 and TRBJ1-3, with TRBD1 matching over 8 bases. This CDR3 region has 14 residues. Trimming took 5 bases from V and 8 from J; bases not matched to a gene: 8. Germline V lookup: CDR1 SGHAT, CDR2 FQNNGV.

This clonotype has ten or more counts. The rearrangement joins TRBV4-3 to TRBJ1-3, with D unresolved. The germline CDR1 and CDR2 sequences are LGHNA and YSLEER. The CDR3 contains 14 residues. V was shortened by 0 bases and J by 4 bases, with 7 bases between the two germline ends. CDR3 nucleotide sequence: TGCGCCAGCAGCCAAGAAGGACTAGGAAACACCATATATTTT. Its protein product is CASSQEGLGNTIYF.

V and J are TRBV19 and TRBJ2-1; 16 bases fit TRBD2. Germline V lookup: CDR1 LNHDA, CDR2 SQIVND (reference sequence). The V gene end was trimmed by 5 bases and the J gene end by 9 bases; junction bases not matched to a gene: 4. The CDR3 is made up of 15 amino acids. CDR3 in amino acids: CASSSGLAGGFEQFF. DNA for the CDR3: TGTGCCAGTAGTTCGGGACTAGCGGGGGGGTTTGAGCAGTTCTTC.

As for this clonotype: One end of the junction fails to match germline, which may point to a read error. The chain employs TRBV4-1 and TRBJ2-1; TRBD2 matches 8 bases. The CDR3 runs 17 residues. Germline V gene lookup returns CDR1 MGHRA and CDR2 YSYEKL. The CDR3 here is CASSQNPRGGAYNEQFF. CDR3 sequence (DNA): TGTGCCAGCAGCCAAAACCCCCGGGGGGGTGCCTACAATGAGCAGTTCTTC.

The chain links TRBV11-2 to TRBJ2-1, with 15 bases identical to TRBD2. The J segment lost 5 bases and the V segment lost 5 bases, leaving 7 bases of the junction unmatched. This CDR3 has 17 amino acids. CDR1 SGHAT and CDR2 FQNNGV come from the germline V gene. The CDR3 sequence is CASSPVGTSGGNNEQFF. The CDR3 DNA is TGTGCCAGCAGCCCCGTTGGGACTAGCGGGGGGAACAATGAGCAGTTCTTC.

In the case of this clonotype: The junction differs from germline at one of its ends, possibly a read error. The J gene is TRBJ1-1, the V gene TRBV2; 7 bases fit TRBD1. Germline V lookup: CDR1 SNHLY, CDR2 FYNNEI. This CDR3 is built from 13 residues. CDR3 loop: CACRGQVNTEAFF. In DNA, the CDR3 is TGTGCCTGCAGAGGACAGGTTAACACTGAAGCCTTCTTT.

This clonotype was counted only a few times. The rearrangement uses TRBV20-1 and TRBJ2-1, with a possible D match to TRBD1 (5 bases). The CDR3 extends over 15 amino acids. Germline lookup yields CDR1 DFQATT and CDR2 SNEGSKA (reference sequence). The V gene lost 2 bases and the J gene lost 5 bases, with 16 bases spanning the gap. DNA of the CDR3: TGCAGTGCTAGATCCCGACAGCACACTAACAATGAGCAGTTCTTC. It specifies CSARSRQHTNNEQFF.

This clonotype was seen many times. This chain joins TRBV29-1 and TRBJ1-5; tentatively, D is TRBD1 (5 bases). Per germline, CDR1 SQVTM and CDR2 ANQGSEA. Trimming shortened V by 4 bases and J by 3 bases, and 16 bases separated the two germline ends. This CDR3 contains 15 residues. CDR3 loop: CSVGQGADPNQPQHF. CDR3 bases: TGCAGCGTTGGGCAGGGCGCAGACCCCAATCAGCCCCAGCATTTT.

This clonotype appeared many times. The chain combines TRBV7-9 with TRBJ2-7; 9 nucleotides match TRBD1. The CDR3 extends over 15 amino acids. Germline V CDR1 and CDR2: SEHNR, FQNEAQ (reference sequence). With 4 bases clipped from V and 6 bases from J, the junction kept 10 bases outside the gene matches. The CDR3, as DNA: TGTGCCAGCAGCTATGGACAGGGGAGGGTAGTCGAGCAGTACTTC. It codes for CASSYGQGRVVEQYF.

This clonotype was observed at least ten times. The chain is built from TRBV19 and TRBJ1-4, with D hard to call. The CDR3 is 17 residues long. V was clipped by 3 bases and J by 2 bases, with 16 bases between them. Germline V gives CDR1 LNHDA, CDR2 SQIVND (reference sequence). CDR3 DNA: TGTGCCAGTAGTATTCGAGGAGGGAGGGCGACTAATGAAAAACTGTTTTTT. It yields the protein CASSIRGGRATNEKLFF. The complete variable domain, with remaining parts taken from reference TRBV19 and TRBJ1-4, reads DGGITQSPKYLFRKEGQNVTLSCEQNLNHDAMYWYRQDPGQGLRLIYYSQIVNDFQKGDIAEGYSVSREKKESFPLTVTSAQKNPTAFYLCASSIRGGRATNEKLFFGSGTQLSVL.

The chain joins TRBV5-6 to TRBJ1-5; D is possibly TRBD1 (6 bases). This CDR3 has 17 amino acids. Per germline, CDR1 SGHDT and CDR2 YYEEEE. Trimming left V 5 bases short and J 0 bases short, with 18 bases between. DNA of the CDR3: TGTGCCAGCAGTCAGATGATATTACAGGGTAGCAATCAGCCCCAGCATTTT. It yields the protein CASSQMILQGSNQPQHF. Supplemented by reference TRBV5-6 and TRBJ1-5, the full variable domain reads DAGVTQSPTHLIKTRGQQVTLRCSPKSGHDTVSWYQQALGQGPQFIFQYYEEEERQRGNFPDRFSGHQFPNYSSELNVNALLLGDSALYLCASSQMILQGSNQPQHFGDGTRLSIL.

This clonotype was recorded many times. The chain uses TRBV7-3 and TRBJ2-5, with a tentative D call TRBD2 (6 bases). The CDR3 loop spans 13 amino acids. Per the germline V gene, CDR1 is SGHTA and CDR2 is FQGTGA. Trimming removed 2 bases from V and 4 bases from J, with 8 bases in between. The CDR3 spells CASSLVRGETQYF. CDR3 DNA: TGTGCCAGCAGCTTAGTGCGGGGAGAGACCCAGTACTTC.

The chain recombines TRBV7-2 with TRBJ1-2; no definite D call. Germline CDR1 SGHTA, CDR2 FQGNSA. CDR3 size: 15 residues. V was clipped by 0 bases and J by 7 bases, with 15 bases between them. The DNA of the CDR3 is TGTGCCAGCAGCTTAGCGCTCCGAGGGATGGGTGGCTACACCTTC. It specifies CASSLALRGMGGYTF.

The rearrangement joins TRBV24-1 to TRBJ2-3, with TRBD2 matching 9 bases. The germline V gene encodes CDR1 KGHDR and CDR2 SFDVKD. CDR3 size: 15 residues. The V segment lost 9 bases and the J segment 6 bases; nucleotides outside the gene matches: 12. In DNA, the CDR3 is TGTGCCACCCCCATGAGAGCGGGGGGTCTTGATACGCAGTATTTT. This encodes CATPMRAGGLDTQYF.

This clonotype has a single count. V usage is TRBV5-4 and J usage is TRBJ2-6; D remains ambiguous. The CDR3 has 15 amino acids. Trimming cost V 1 base and J 2 bases, with 7 bases left between them. Germline CDR1 SGHNT, CDR2 YYREEE (reference sequence). The chain's CDR3 is CASSLKGPGANVLTF. As DNA, the CDR3 is TGTGCCAGCAGCTTGAAGGGCCCTGGGGCCAACGTCCTGACTTTC.